The 24 T cell receptor beta chains presented below share a single source sample, sequenced in a study of shared clonotypes between healthy human individuals. Assay: immunoSEQ multiplex PCR; the TCRdb copy retains only in-frame clones and omits some. The sample holds over a million clones, 98% seen once. Material: naive CD4+ T cells sorted from blood. The subset is: CD45RA+ positively selected. The receptors originated from a man aged 25 to 45 in good health.

This clone was found once. This chain connects TRBV21-1 to TRBJ2-7; TRBD2 was called by the table and not checked on the DNA. TRBV21-1 is noted as a pseudogene. This CDR3 has 15 residues. The chain's CDR3 is CATTDPKREFYEQYF. In nucleotides, the CDR3 is TGTGCCACAACTGACCCTAAGCGGGAGTTCTACGAGCAGTACTTC.

The chain links TRBV28 to TRBJ1-1; D unresolved. In germline, CDR1 is MDHEN, CDR2 SYDVKM. V lost 9 bases to trimming and J lost 5 bases, with 19 bases between them. The CDR3 is 14 residues long. The CDR3 sequence: CASQGSGRDTEAFF. In DNA, the CDR3 is TGTGCCAGTCAAGGTTCCGGACGAGATACTGAAGCTTTCTTT.

V and J are TRBV28 and TRBJ2-7; 12 bases match TRBD2. V was clipped by 2 bases and J by 7 bases; unmatched bases: 9. The germline V gene encodes CDR1 MDHEN and CDR2 SYDVKM. The CDR3 is 16 amino acids. DNA of the CDR3: TGTGCCAGCAGTTTAGGGCTAGCGGGAGGGCCGAGGGAGCAGTACTTC. Its translation is CASSLGLAGGPREQYF.

The chain links TRBV2 to TRBJ1-3, with D unclear. This CDR3 comprises 13 residues. Germline CDR1 and CDR2: SNHLY and FYNNEI. V was shortened by 7 bases and J by 0 bases, with 7 bases between the two germline ends. In DNA, the CDR3 is TGTGCCAGCAATGGGGTCTCTGGAAACACCATATATTTT. This encodes CASNGVSGNTIYF.

The rearrangement joins TRBV2 to TRBJ1-1; a possible D gene is TRBD1 (6 bases). The V gene lost 6 bases and the J gene lost 5 bases, with 16 bases spanning the gap. The CDR3 runs to 14 residues. Germline V gives CDR1 SNHLY, CDR2 FYNNEI. The CDR3 nucleotides are TGTGCCAGCAGAGTGACAGGATCGAGTACTGAAGCTTTCTTT. Residues: CASRVTGSSTEAFF.

The chain joins TRBV11-3 to TRBJ2-7; TRBD1 matches at 7 bases. The CDR3 sequence is 15 residues long. Germline lookup yields CDR1 SGHNT and CDR2 YENEEA. V was pared by 5 bases and J by 0 bases, with 7 bases of the junction left unmatched. The CDR3, as DNA: TGTGCCAGCAGCCTAAAGACAGGGCCCTCCTACGAGCAGTACTTC. It translates to CASSLKTGPSYEQYF. Variable domain in full (rest from reference TRBV11-3 and TRBJ2-7): EAGVVQSPRYKIIEKKQPVAFWCNPISGHNTLYWYLQNLGQGPELLIRYENEEAVDDSQLPKDRFSAERLKGVDSTLKIQPAELGDSAVYLCASSLKTGPSYEQYFGPGTRLTVT.

The J gene is TRBJ2-1, the V gene TRBV2; 10 bases fit TRBD2. With 4 bases clipped from V and 8 bases from J, the junction kept 5 bases outside the gene matches. This CDR3 has 14 amino acids. Germline V gene data show CDR1 as SNHLY and CDR2 as FYNNEI. The CDR3 here is CASSVGAGGHEQFF. Written as DNA, the CDR3 is TGTGCCAGCAGTGTCGGAGCGGGAGGGCATGAGCAGTTCTTC.

This chain uses TRBV29-1 with TRBJ2-5, with 9 bases that match TRBD1. Germline V gives CDR1 SQVTM, CDR2 ANQGSEA. After removal of 6 bases from V and 5 bases from J, the junction contained 7 bases not matched to a gene. There are 13 residues in the CDR3. CDR3 DNA sequence: TGCAGCGTACAGGGGGCTCTTGGGGAGACCCAGTACTTC. Translated, it gives CSVQGALGETQYF.

This clone was counted a single time. A read error may account for a junction end that differs from germline. V is TRBV5-1 and J is TRBJ2-7, with 9 bases matching TRBD2. The germline V gene encodes CDR1 SGHRS and CDR2 YFSETQ. This CDR3 region has 16 residues. The CDR3 nucleotides read TGCGCCAGCAGCCCACAAACCGGGACTAGCTCCCACGAGCAGTACTTC. Translating it yields CASSPQTGTSSHEQYF.

This chain joins TRBV28 and TRBJ1-5; the D gene is possibly TRBD1 (6 bases). The V gene lost 5 bases and the J gene lost 4 bases, with 15 bases spanning the gap. CDR1 is MDHEN and CDR2 is SYDVKM in the germline V gene. This CDR3 has 15 residues. This CDR3 is CASSTRTVTNQPQHF. CDR3 DNA sequence: TGTGCCAGCAGTACCCGGACAGTCACGAATCAGCCCCAGCATTTT.

This rearrangement joins TRBV18 to TRBJ2-1; no firm D call. This CDR3 contains 15 residues. Deletions cut 7 bases from V and 0 bases from J, with 13 bases between. The germline V gene encodes CDR1 KGHSH and CDR2 LQKENI. In nucleotides, the CDR3 is TGTGCCAGCTTCAGACCCCTGAGCTCCTACAATGAGCAGTTCTTC. Translation: CASFRPLSSYNEQFF.

J is TRBJ2-7 and V is TRBV5-1; 11 nucleotides agree with TRBD2. The CDR3 consists of 14 residues. CDR1 and CDR2 from the germline V gene are SGHRS and YFSETQ. V gave up 3 bases and J gave up 6 bases; unmatched junction bases: 5. The CDR3, as DNA: TGCGCCAGCAGCTCAACTAGCGGGAGCGGCGAGCAGTACTTC. This encodes CASSSTSGSGEQYF. The variable domain in full, with the rest retrieved from reference TRBV5-1 and TRBJ2-7, is KAGVTQTPRYLIKTRGQQVTLSCSPISGHRSVSWYQQTPGQGLQFLFEYFSETQRNKGNFPGRFSGRQFSNSRSEMNVSTLELGDSALYLCASSSTSGSGEQYFGPGTRLTVT.

The chain links TRBV28 to TRBJ1-5; 9 bases align to TRBD1. Germline CDR1 is MDHEN and CDR2 is SYDVKM. The junction had 14 bases not matched to a gene; V was cut back by 8 bases and J by 9 bases. The CDR3 sequence is 15 residues long. The CDR3 sequence is CASLKGDRDLSPQHF. The DNA of the CDR3 is TGTGCCAGCTTGAAAGGGGACAGGGACCTTTCGCCCCAGCATTTT.

This clone was seen just once. The V gene is TRBV5-1, the J gene TRBJ1-1, with a possible D match to TRBD1 (6 bases). Trimming took off 4 bases at V and 1 base at J, with 14 bases between the two ends. The CDR3 is 15 residues long. CDR1 SGHRS and CDR2 YFSETQ come from the germline V gene. CDR3 sequence reads: CASSAGHQANTEAFF. CDR3 nucleotides: TGCGCCAGCAGCGCGGGACACCAAGCGAACACTGAAGCTTTCTTT.

J is TRBJ2-1 and V is TRBV5-1; weak D call: TRBD2 (6 bases). The CDR3 loop spans 16 amino acids. V was clipped by 0 bases and J by 0 bases, with 10 bases between them. CDR1 and CDR2 from the germline V gene are SGHRS and YFSETQ. The CDR3 is CASSLEGRSSYNEQFF. The CDR3 nucleotides read TGCGCCAGCAGCTTGGAGGGGAGGTCCTCCTACAATGAGCAGTTCTTC.

The J gene is TRBJ1-5, the V gene TRBV6-1, with D perhaps TRBD1 (5 bases). The germline V gene encodes CDR1 MNHNS and CDR2 SASEGT. Trimming took 7 bases from V and 6 from J, leaving 16 bases between them. The CDR3 is 14 amino acids. This CDR3 is CASTFQGDSQPQHF. The CDR3 DNA sequence: TGTGCCAGCACATTCCAGGGAGATAGTCAGCCCCAGCATTTT.

The table lists this clone with a count of one. The genes are TRBV7-6 and TRBJ2-3, with D perhaps TRBD1 (6 bases). Germline CDR1 reads SGHVS; CDR2 reads FNYEAQ. The CDR3 covers 16 residues. V was pared by 1 base and J by 2 bases, with 13 bases between. The CDR3 nucleotides are TGTGCCAGCAGCTTAGGGACAGCCGGACACACAGATACGCAGTATTTT. This encodes CASSLGTAGHTDTQYF.

The chain joins TRBV7-2 to TRBJ2-7; D call uncertain. The CDR3 totals 15 residues. Germline V gene data show CDR1 as SGHTA and CDR2 as FQGNSA. Deletions cut 1 base from V and 2 bases from J, with 12 bases between. In DNA, the CDR3 is TGTGCCAGCAGCTTAGAATCTAGGGCGACCTACGAGCAGTACTTC. It specifies CASSLESRATYEQYF.

The chain carries TRBV6-1 and TRBJ1-4, with D tentatively TRBD1 (5 bases). The germline V gene encodes CDR1 MNHNS and CDR2 SASEGT. The V end was cut by 5 bases, the J end by 3 bases, with 13 bases between. This CDR3 spans 15 amino acids. CDR3 nucleotide sequence: TGTGCCAGCAGTAAAGACCCGGGGGCTAATGAAAAACTGTTTTTT. As protein: CASSKDPGANEKLFF.

This CDR3 reads CASSQEATGGLYTEAFF. The CDR3 region has the DNA TGTGCCAGCAGCCAAGAAGCGACAGGGGGTCTTTACACTGAAGCTTTCTTT. J is TRBJ1-1 and V is TRBV4-2; 9 bases agree with TRBD1. Germline values: CDR1 LGHNA, CDR2 YNFKEQ. J gave up 3 bases and V 0 bases, and 8 bases lay outside the gene matches. The CDR3 has 17 residues.

DNA of the CDR3: TGCGCCAGCAGCAGGGGACAGGGGGAAAGGATGAACACTGAAGCTTTCTTT. This gives the protein CASSRGQGERMNTEAFF. The chain employs TRBV5-1 and TRBJ1-1; 11 bases are a match to TRBD1. The CDR3 consists of 17 residues. Germline CDR1 is SGHRS and CDR2 is YFSETQ. V lost 4 bases, J lost 0 bases, and 8 bases stayed unmatched. Full variable domain (remainder filled in from reference TRBV5-1 and TRBJ1-1): KAGVTQTPRYLIKTRGQQVTLSCSPISGHRSVSWYQQTPGQGLQFLFEYFSETQRNKGNFPGRFSGRQFSNSRSEMNVSTLELGDSALYLCASSRGQGERMNTEAFFGQGTRLTVV.

The genes are TRBV19 and TRBJ2-1; 8 nucleotides align to TRBD2. The V gene end was trimmed by 5 bases and the J gene end by 3 bases; junction bases not matched to a gene: 3. Germline V gives CDR1 LNHDA, CDR2 SQIVND (reference sequence). This CDR3 contains 14 residues. CDR3 DNA sequence: TGTGCCAGTAGTGGGACTAGGAGCTACAATGAGCAGTTCTTC. Translated, it gives CASSGTRSYNEQFF.

Of note for this clone: The same CDR3 can be traced to other DNA sequences in this sample. This chain links TRBV18 with TRBJ2-7; 7 bases agree with TRBD2. Losses at the gene ends were 2 bases for V and 2 bases for J; bases not matched to a gene: 3. Per the germline V gene, CDR1 is KGHSH and CDR2 is LQKENI. The CDR3 contains 14 residues. CDR3 in DNA: TGTGCCAGCTCACCAACCGGGGGGACCTACGAGCAGTACTTC. Translating gives CASSPTGGTYEQYF.

This clone was counted a single time. The V call is TRBV11-3, the J call TRBJ2-1; 15 bases fit TRBD2. J gave up 9 bases and V 4 bases, and 4 bases lay outside the gene matches. The CDR3 has 15 amino acids. Germline V gene sequence: CDR1 SGHNT, CDR2 YENEEA. The CDR3 sequence is CASSSGGLAGGEQFF. The CDR3 DNA is TGTGCCAGCAGCTCCGGGGGACTAGCGGGAGGTGAGCAGTTCTTC.